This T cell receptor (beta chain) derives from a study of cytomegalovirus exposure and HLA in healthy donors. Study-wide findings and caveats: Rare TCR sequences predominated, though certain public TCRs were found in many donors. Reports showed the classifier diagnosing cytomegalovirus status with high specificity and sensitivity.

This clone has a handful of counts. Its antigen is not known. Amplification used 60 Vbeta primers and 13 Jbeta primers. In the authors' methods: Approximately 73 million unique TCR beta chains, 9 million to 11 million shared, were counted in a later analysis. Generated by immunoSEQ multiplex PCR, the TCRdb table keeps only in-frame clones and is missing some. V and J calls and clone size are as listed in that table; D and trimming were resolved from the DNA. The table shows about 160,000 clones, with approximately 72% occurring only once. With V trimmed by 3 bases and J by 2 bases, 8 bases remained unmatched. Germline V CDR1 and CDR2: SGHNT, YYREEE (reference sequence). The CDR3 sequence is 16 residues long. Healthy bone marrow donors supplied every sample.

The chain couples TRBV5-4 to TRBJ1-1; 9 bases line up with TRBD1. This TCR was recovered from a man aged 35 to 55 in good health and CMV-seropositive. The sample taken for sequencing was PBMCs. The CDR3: CASSSGQGKLNTEAFF. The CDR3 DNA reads TGTGCCAGCAGCTCTGGACAGGGGAAACTTAACACTGAAGCTTTCTTT.